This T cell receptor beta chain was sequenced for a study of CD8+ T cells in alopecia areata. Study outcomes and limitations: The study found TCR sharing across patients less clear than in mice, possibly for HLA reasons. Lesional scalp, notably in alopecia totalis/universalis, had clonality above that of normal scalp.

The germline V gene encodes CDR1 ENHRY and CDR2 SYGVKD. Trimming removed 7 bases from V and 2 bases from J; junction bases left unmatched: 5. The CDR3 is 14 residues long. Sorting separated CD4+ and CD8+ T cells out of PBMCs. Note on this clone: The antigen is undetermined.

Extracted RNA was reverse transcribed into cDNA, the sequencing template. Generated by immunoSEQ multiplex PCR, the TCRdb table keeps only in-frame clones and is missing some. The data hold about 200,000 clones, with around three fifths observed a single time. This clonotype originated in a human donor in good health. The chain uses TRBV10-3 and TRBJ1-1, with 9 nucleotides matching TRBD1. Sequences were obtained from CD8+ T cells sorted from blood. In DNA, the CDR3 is TGTGCCATCAATCAGGGACAGGGCAACACTGAAGCTTTCTTT. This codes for CAINQGQGNTEAFF.